Listed below are T cell receptor beta chains from one sample, sequenced in a study of T-cell reconstitution after alpha-beta-depleted transplantation in children. MiXCR, applied by TCRdb to the PCR reads, yields one record per CDR3 protein. The sample has over 45,000 distinct CDR3 sequences; 44% are singletons. The sample was PBMCs, mostly from graft donor cells, taken 360 days after TCRalphabeta/CD19-depleted stem cell transplant. These receptors all stem from a male patient aged 10 to 17 who had a stem cell transplant for acute lymphoblastic leukemia, so the T cells may come from the graft donor. Both conserved end residues are part of each CDR3. D genes are given only for firm matches. Clone size is not always given. Where it is, it says once, few, many or a class for expanded clones.

j_call cdr3_length clone_size v_call d_call cdr3_nt cdr3_aa
TRBJ2-4 11 - TRBV29-1 - TGCAGCGGAAGGACTGGGAACATTCAGTACTTC CSGRTGNIQYF
TRBJ2-3 18 - TRBV3-1 - TGTGCCAGCAGATCCTCTGGCGGCGTTAGCTCTAGCACAGATACGCAGTATTTT CASRSSGGVSSSTDTQYF
TRBJ2-7 13 once TRBV12-3/TRBV12-4 - TGTGCCAGCAGTTTCGGCGGGGTTGGGGGGCAGTACTTC CASSFGGVGGQYF
TRBJ1-5 17 - TRBV6-5 TRBD1 TGTGCCAGCAGTTTCCGGGACAGCCGGGTTAGCAATCAGCCCCAGCATTTT CASSFRDSRVSNQPQHF
TRBJ1-3 16 - TRBV7-9 TRBD1 TGTGCCAGCAGCCAGACGCGGACAGGGCGGGGAAACACCATATATTTT CASSQTRTGRGNTIYF
TRBJ2-6 17 - TRBV9 - TGTGCCAGCGGATATGGGTTTTTCGACTCTGGGGCCAACGTCCTGACTTTC CASGYGFFDSGANVLTF
TRBJ2-5 14 - TRBV3-1 TRBD1 TGTGCCAGCAGCCAAATGACAGGGCAAGAGACCCAGTACTTC CASSQMTGQETQYF
TRBJ2-7 15 few TRBV7-7 - TGTGCTAGCAGCTTATACGACAGCCCTTCCTACGAGCAGTACTTC CASSLYDSPSYEQYF
TRBJ2-5 14 few TRBV20-1 - TGCAGTGCTAGCCCGGGACACCTTCAAGAGACCCAGTACTTC CSASPGHLQETQYF
TRBJ2-5 19 - TRBV20-1 - TGCAGTGCTCCCTCGTACCACCCACCTCAGTCAGGGCCAGAAGAGACCCAGTACTTC CSAPSYHPPQSGPEETQYF
TRBJ2-4 24 - TRBV24-1 TRBD2 TGTGCCACCAGTGATCCTCCTCCACTCGGATCTAGCGGGAGGGCCAGGTTGTCCAAAAACATTCAGTACTTC CATSDPPPLGSSGRARLSKNIQYF
TRBJ2-5 14 - TRBV7-2 - TGTGCCAGCAGCCGGGTGTTTGACCAAGAGACCCAGTACTTC CASSRVFDQETQYF
TRBJ2-3 16 few TRBV12-3/TRBV12-4 TRBD2 TGTGCCAGCAGCCCTTTTAGCGGGGGGATCACAGATACGCAGTATTTT CASSPFSGGITDTQYF
TRBJ2-1 16 many TRBV5-1 TRBD2 TGCGCCAGCAGCACCCCGATAGCGGGTTCCTACAATGAGCAGTTCTTC CASSTPIAGSYNEQFF
TRBJ2-3 11 few TRBV5-4 - TGTGCCAACGGGTGGAGGGATACGCAGTATTTT CANGWRDTQYF
TRBJ2-5 12 few TRBV27 - TGTGCCAGCAGCCCCCCCTCCCCGACCCAGTACTTC CASSPPSPTQYF
TRBJ2-7 13 few TRBV5-6 - TGTGCCAGCAGCTTGGGCGCAGCCTACGAGCAGTACTTC CASSLGAAYEQYF
TRBJ2-1 14 - TRBV7-8 TRBD1 TGTGCCAGCAGCTTAACTAGACAGGGAAATGAGCAGTTCTTC CASSLTRQGNEQFF
TRBJ2-5 16 - TRBV6-5 TRBD1 TGTGCCAGCAGTTACTCCCTAGGACAGGGGAAAGAGACCCAGTACTTC CASSYSLGQGKETQYF
TRBJ1-4 14 - TRBV6-1 TRBD1 TGTGCCAGCAGTCGGACAGGGGCCTATGAAAAACTGTTTTTT CASSRTGAYEKLFF
TRBJ2-7 17 - TRBV11-2 TRBD1 TGTGCCAGCAGCTTAGTCGGCTGGGGACAGGCCTCCTACGAGCAGTACTTC CASSLVGWGQASYEQYF
TRBJ2-3 17 - TRBV11-2 - TGTGCCAGCAGCTCCAGGTCTAGAGTGGTGCTCACAGATACGCAGTATTTT CASSSRSRVVLTDTQYF
TRBJ2-1 15 few TRBV7-9 - TGTGCCAGCAGCTTAGGGCTATCTGAAATCGATGAGCAGTTCTTC CASSLGLSEIDEQFF
TRBJ2-3 14 few TRBV20-1 - TGCAGTGCTAGAGAGGCGGCCAAAGGGGATACGCAGTATTTT CSAREAAKGDTQYF
TRBJ2-3 16 - TRBV6-1 - TGTGCCAGCAGTGAAGCTGCAGGGACTCTTCCAGATACGCAGTATTTT CASSEAAGTLPDTQYF
TRBJ2-3 13 few TRBV7-9 - TGTGCCAGCATCCGAGAGGGCCCAGATACGCAGTATTTT CASIREGPDTQYF
TRBJ2-7 12 - TRBV12-3/TRBV12-4 - TGTGCCAGCAGGGAGGGGAGCCACGAGCAGTACTTC CASREGSHEQYF
TRBJ2-7 14 - TRBV5-1 - TGCGCCAGCAGCTTGGAGCCGAAGTCCTACGAGCAGTACTTC CASSLEPKSYEQYF
TRBJ2-3 15 few TRBV12-3/TRBV12-4 TRBD2 TGTGCCAGCATTAGCGGGGGGGGGCTCACAGATACGCAGTATTTT CASISGGGLTDTQYF
TRBJ2-7 16 - TRBV7-9 - TGTGCCAGCAGCTCCCCCAGGGGCTCGAGGTACTACGAGCAGTACTTC CASSSPRGSRYYEQYF
TRBJ2-3 14 few TRBV12-3/TRBV12-4 - TGTGCCAGCAGTTTTCAGGGATTCACAGATACGCAGTATTTT CASSFQGFTDTQYF
TRBJ2-7 16 - TRBV7-2 TRBD2 TGTGCCAGCAGCTCGGGACTAGCGGGGGCCCGCTACGAGCAGTACTTC CASSSGLAGARYEQYF
TRBJ2-3 17 many TRBV3-1 TRBD2 TGTGCCAGCAGCCAAGATCGGCTAGCGGGATTCACAGATACGCAGTATTTT CASSQDRLAGFTDTQYF
TRBJ2-7 17 few TRBV7-9 - TGTGCCAGCAGCTTAGCGAGCCCCGGACCTCGCTCCTACGAGCAGTACTTC CASSLASPGPRSYEQYF
TRBJ2-7 15 - TRBV9 - TGTGCCAGCAGCGCGTACTCCGGGACCTCCTACGAGCAGTACTTC CASSAYSGTSYEQYF
TRBJ2-5 12 few TRBV27 - TGTGCCAGCAGTTATTTGAAAGAGACCCAGTACTTC CASSYLKETQYF
TRBJ2-2 14 - TRBV18 - TGTGCCAGCTTACCGCCGGGGAACACCGGGGAGCTGTTTTTT CASLPPGNTGELFF
TRBJ2-7 15 few TRBV12-3/TRBV12-4 - TGTGCCAGCAGTTTTACAGGGACCTCCCCCTACGAGCAGTACTTC CASSFTGTSPYEQYF
TRBJ2-4 14 - TRBV3-1 TRBD1 TGTGCCAGCACCCAGGGGGACCCCGAAAACATTCAGTACTTC CASTQGDPENIQYF
TRBJ2-1 13 - TRBV20-1 TRBD1 TGCAGTGCTAGAGGGACAGGGAGAATTGAGCAGTTCTTC CSARGTGRIEQFF
TRBJ1-5 15 - TRBV27 - TGTGCCAGCAGTTTAGTAGGGTATAGCAATCAGCCCCAGCATTTT CASSLVGYSNQPQHF
TRBJ2-3 14 - TRBV29-1 - TGCAGCGTCGAGCGCGACGTACGCACAGATACGCAGTATTTT CSVERDVRTDTQYF
TRBJ2-5 15 - TRBV12-3/TRBV12-4 - TGTGCCAGCAGTTTAAACAGGGCCATGGGGGGGACCCAGTACTTC CASSLNRAMGGTQYF
TRBJ2-1 15 - TRBV3-1 - TGTGCCAGCAGCGCAGGGACCGCACCCACCAATGAGCAGTTCTTC CASSAGTAPTNEQFF
TRBJ1-5 17 once TRBV6-4 TRBD1 TGTGCCAGCGGTACAGGGGAAGATCTGGGTAGCAATCAGCCCCAGCATTTT CASGTGEDLGSNQPQHF
TRBJ1-1 14 - TRBV1 - TGTACCAGCAGTTTAGTTGTCAGGGGGACTGAAGCTTTCTTT CTSSLVVRGTEAFF
TRBJ2-1 15 many TRBV12-3/TRBV12-4 TRBD2 TGTGCCAGCAGTTTAGAGGGACTAGCGTCGAATGAGCAGTTCTTC CASSLEGLASNEQFF
TRBJ1-1 14 - TRBV6-2/TRBV6-3 - TGTGCCAGCAGTTACGTGTGGGGGCGGCCTGAAGCTTTCTTT CASSYVWGRPEAFF
TRBJ1-1 18 - TRBV12-5 TRBD1 TGTGCTAGTGCCAAAAGGGCCGGGACAGGGGGTTTGAACACTGAAGCTTTCTTT CASAKRAGTGGLNTEAFF
TRBJ2-2 14 - TRBV9 - TGTGCCAGCAGCGCCGATTCGAACACCGGGGAGCTGTTTTTT CASSADSNTGELFF
TRBJ2-2 16 - TRBV5-1 - TGCGCCAGCAGCTTGGGTTTGAGGATGCGGACCGGGGAGCTGTTTTTT CASSLGLRMRTGELFF